These 4 T cell receptor beta chains share one sample of origin, sequenced in a study of memory CD4+ T cells and cytomegalovirus serostatus. The sort gate was single viable CD3+CD4+CD8-CD45RO+ cells for memory CD4+ T cells. TCRdb's copy holds only in-frame clones and misses some; the assay was immunoSEQ multiplex PCR. The sample includes 55,000 or so clones, 83% seen only once; the top ten take 2%. Sequencing input: memory CD4+ T cells from blood. The receptors here all came from an adult in good health and CMV-seropositive.

This clone was counted a single time. The CDR3 loop is CASSVHRGGGNTIYF. The CDR3 bases are TGTGCCAGCAGTGTCCACAGGGGCGGGGGAAACACCATATATTTT. The V gene is TRBV28, the J gene TRBJ1-3; 7 bases agree with TRBD1. The CDR3 extends over 15 amino acids. The V and J ends lost 5 bases and 4 bases, in that order; junction bases with no gene match: 8. Germline CDR1 reads MDHEN; CDR2 reads SYDVKM.

This clone was observed once. This chain uses TRBV28 with TRBJ2-1, with 8 nucleotides matching TRBD2. V lost 8 bases, J lost 4 bases, and 7 bases stayed unmatched. The CDR3 totals 14 residues. The germline V gene has CDR1 MDHEN and CDR2 SYDVKM. CDR3 sequence: CASGSGSGYNEQFF. The CDR3 DNA sequence: TGTGCCAGCGGAAGCGGGAGCGGATACAATGAGCAGTTCTTC.

The chain links TRBV12-5 to TRBJ1-6, with 7 nucleotides matching TRBD1. Trimming removed 6 bases from V and 8 bases from J; junction bases left unmatched: 4. This CDR3 spans 13 amino acids. Per the germline V gene, CDR1 is LGHNT and CDR2 is FRNRAP. The CDR3 DNA sequence: TGTGCTAGTGGCCGGGACAGATATTCACCCCTCCACTTT. It yields the protein CASGRDRYSPLHF.

This clone turned up a few times. J is TRBJ2-1 and V is TRBV14; D is undetermined. Looked up from germline, CDR1 is SGHDN and CDR2 is FVKESK. CDR3 size: 13 residues. Deletions cut 0 bases from V and 7 bases from J, with 7 bases between. CDR3 DNA sequence: TGTGCCAGCAGCCAAGAATTCGCAAATGAGCAGTTCTTC. Amino acids: CASSQEFANEQFF.